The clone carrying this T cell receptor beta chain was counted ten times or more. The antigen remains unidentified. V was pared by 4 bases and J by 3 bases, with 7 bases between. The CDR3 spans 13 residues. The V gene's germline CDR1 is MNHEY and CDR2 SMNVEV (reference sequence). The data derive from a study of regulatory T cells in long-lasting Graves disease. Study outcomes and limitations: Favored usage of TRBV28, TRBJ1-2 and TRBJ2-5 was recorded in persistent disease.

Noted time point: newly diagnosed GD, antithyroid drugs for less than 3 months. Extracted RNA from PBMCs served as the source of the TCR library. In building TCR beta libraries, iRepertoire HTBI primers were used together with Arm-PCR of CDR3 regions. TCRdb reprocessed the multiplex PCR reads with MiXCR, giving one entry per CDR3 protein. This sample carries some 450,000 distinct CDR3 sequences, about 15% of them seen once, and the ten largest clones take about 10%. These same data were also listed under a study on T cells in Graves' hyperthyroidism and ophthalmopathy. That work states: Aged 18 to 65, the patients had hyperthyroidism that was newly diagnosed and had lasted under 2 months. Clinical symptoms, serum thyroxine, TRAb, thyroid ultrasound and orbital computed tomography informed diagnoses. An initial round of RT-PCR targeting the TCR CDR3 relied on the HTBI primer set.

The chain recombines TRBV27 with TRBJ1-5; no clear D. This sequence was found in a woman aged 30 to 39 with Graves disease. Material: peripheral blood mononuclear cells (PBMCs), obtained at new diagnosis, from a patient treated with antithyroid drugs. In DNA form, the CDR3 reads TGTGCCAGCAGTTGGGCAGTCAATCAGCCCCAGCATTTT. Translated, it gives CASSWAVNQPQHF.